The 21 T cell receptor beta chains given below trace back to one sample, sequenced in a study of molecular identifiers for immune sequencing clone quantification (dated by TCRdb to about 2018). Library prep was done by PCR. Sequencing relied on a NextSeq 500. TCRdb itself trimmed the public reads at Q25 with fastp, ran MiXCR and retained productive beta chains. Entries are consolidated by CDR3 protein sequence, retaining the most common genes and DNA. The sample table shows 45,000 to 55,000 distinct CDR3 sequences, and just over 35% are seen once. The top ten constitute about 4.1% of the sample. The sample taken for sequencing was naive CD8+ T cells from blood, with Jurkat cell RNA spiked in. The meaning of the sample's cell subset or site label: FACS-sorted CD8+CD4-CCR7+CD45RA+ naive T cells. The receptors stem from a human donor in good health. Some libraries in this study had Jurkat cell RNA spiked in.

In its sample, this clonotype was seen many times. Written as DNA, the CDR3 is TGTGCCACCAGCATTGAGTATAGCAATCAGCCCCAGCATTTT. Protein product: CATSIEYSNQPQHF. This rearrangement joins TRBV15 to TRBJ1-5; D call uncertain. There are 14 residues in the CDR3. The germline V gene encodes CDR1 LNHNV and CDR2 YYDKDF (reference sequence). V was trimmed by 4 bases and J by 0 bases, leaving 7 bases between them.

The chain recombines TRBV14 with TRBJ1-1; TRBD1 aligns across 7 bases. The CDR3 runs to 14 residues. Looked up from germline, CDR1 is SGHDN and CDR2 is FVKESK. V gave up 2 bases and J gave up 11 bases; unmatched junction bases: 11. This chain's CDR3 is CASSQFGSDRTAFF. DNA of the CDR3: TGTGCCAGCAGCCAATTTGGATCGGACAGGACGGCTTTCTTT.

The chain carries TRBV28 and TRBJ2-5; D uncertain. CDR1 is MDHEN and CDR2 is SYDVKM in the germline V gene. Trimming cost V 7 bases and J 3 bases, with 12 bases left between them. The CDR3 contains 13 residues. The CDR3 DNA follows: TGTGCCAGCAATCCTTGGCAGAAAGAGACCCAGTACTTC. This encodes CASNPWQKETQYF.

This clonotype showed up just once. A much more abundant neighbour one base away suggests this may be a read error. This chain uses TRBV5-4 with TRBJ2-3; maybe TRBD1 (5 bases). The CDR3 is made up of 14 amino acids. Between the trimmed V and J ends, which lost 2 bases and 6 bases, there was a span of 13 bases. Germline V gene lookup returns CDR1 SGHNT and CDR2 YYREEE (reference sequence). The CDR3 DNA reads TGTGCCAGCAGCTTTCAAGGGGCTGGGGATACGCAGTATTTT. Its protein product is CASSFQGAGDTQYF.

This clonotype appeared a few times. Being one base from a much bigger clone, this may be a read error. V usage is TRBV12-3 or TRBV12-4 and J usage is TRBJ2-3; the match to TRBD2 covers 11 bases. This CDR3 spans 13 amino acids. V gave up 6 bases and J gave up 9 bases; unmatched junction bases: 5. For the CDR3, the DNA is TGTGCCAGCAGGGGACTAGCGGTGAGAACGCAGTATTTT. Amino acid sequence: CASRGLAVRTQYF.

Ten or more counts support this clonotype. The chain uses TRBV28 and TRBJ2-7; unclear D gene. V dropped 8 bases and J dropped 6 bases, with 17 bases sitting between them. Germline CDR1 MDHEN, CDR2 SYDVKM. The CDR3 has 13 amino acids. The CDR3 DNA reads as TGTGCCAGCCGAACCCGATTAGCTGTCGAGCAGTACTTC. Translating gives CASRTRLAVEQYF. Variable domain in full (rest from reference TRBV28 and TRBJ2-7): DVKVTQSSRYLVKRTGEKVFLECVQDMDHENMFWYRQDPGLGLRLIYFSYDVKMKEKGDIPEGYSVSREKKERFSLILESASTNQTSMYLCASRTRLAVEQYFGPGTRLTVT.

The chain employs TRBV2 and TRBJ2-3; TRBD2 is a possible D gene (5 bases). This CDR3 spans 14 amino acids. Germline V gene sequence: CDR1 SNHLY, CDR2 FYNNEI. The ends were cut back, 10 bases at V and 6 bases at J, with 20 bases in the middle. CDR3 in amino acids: CAIEGRRNGDTQYF. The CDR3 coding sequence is TGTGCCATTGAAGGCAGGAGGAATGGGGATACGCAGTATTTT.

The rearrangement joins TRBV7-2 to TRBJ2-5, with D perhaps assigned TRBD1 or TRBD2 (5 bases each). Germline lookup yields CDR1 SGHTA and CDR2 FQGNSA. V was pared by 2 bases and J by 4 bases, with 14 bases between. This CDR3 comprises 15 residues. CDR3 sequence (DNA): TGTGCCAGCAGCTTACCCCCAAGTGGGGGAGAGACCCAGTACTTC. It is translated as CASSLPPSGGETQYF.

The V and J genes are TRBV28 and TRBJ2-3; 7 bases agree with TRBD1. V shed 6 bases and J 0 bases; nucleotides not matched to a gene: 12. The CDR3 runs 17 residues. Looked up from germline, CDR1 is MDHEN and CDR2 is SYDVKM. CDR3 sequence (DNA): TGTGCCAGCAGGAAACTTTGGGACAGACTTAGCACAGATACGCAGTATTTT. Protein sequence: CASRKLWDRLSTDTQYF.

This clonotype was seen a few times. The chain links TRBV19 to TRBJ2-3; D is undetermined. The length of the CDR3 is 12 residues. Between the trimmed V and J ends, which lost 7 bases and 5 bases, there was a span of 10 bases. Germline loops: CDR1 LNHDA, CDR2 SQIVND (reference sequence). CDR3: CASKMTGDTQYF. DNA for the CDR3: TGTGCCAGTAAAATGACCGGAGATACGCAGTATTTT.

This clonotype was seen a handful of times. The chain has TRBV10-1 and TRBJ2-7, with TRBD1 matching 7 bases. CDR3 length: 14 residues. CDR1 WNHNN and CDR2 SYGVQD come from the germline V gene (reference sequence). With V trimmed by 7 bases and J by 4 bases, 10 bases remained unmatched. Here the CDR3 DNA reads TGCGCCAGCACAGAGACAGGGAAACTTTACGAGCAGTACTTC. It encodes CASTETGKLYEQYF.

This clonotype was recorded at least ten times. The CDR3, as DNA: TGTGCCAGCAGCTTACCCGGACCAGATACGCAGTATTTT. It codes for CASSLPGPDTQYF. The chain couples TRBV7-9 to TRBJ2-3; D is ambiguous. CDR3 length equals 13 residues. Germline CDR1 SEHNR, CDR2 FQNEAQ (reference sequence). Trimming took 2 bases from V and 4 from J, leaving 7 bases between them.

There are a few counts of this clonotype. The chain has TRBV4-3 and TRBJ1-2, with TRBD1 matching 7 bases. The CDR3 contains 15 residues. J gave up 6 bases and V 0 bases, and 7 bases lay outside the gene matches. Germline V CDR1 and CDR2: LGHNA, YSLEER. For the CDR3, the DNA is TGCGCCAGCAGCCAAGATTTGGGCCAGGGGGATGGCTACACCTTC. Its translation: CASSQDLGQGDGYTF.

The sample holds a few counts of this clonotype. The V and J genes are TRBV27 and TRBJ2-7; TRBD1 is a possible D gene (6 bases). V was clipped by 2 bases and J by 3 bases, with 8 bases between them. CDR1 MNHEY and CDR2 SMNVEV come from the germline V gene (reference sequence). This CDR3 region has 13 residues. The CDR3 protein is CASSLRDNYEQYF. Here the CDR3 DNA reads TGTGCCAGCAGTTTACGGGACAACTACGAGCAGTACTTC.

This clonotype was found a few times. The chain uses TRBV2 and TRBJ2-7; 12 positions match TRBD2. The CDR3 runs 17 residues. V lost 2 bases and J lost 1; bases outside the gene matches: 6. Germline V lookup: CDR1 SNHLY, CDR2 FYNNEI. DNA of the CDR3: TGTGCCAGCAGTGAACGGCGGACTAGCGGGACATCCTACGAGCAGTACTTC. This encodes CASSERRTSGTSYEQYF.

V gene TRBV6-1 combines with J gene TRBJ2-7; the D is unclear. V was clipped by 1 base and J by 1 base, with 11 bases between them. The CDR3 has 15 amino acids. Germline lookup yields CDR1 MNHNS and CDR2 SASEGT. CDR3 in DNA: TGTGCCAGCAGTGAAGTATTCGACGAATCCTACGAGCAGTACTTC. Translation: CASSEVFDESYEQYF.

The CDR3 reads CASTEAGQGHTGELFF. The CDR3, as DNA: TGTGCCAGCACCGAAGCGGGACAGGGGCACACCGGGGAGCTGTTTTTT. The V call is TRBV28, the J call TRBJ2-2, with 10 nucleotides matching TRBD1. The CDR3 has 16 amino acids. J gave up 3 bases and V 7 bases, and 8 bases lay outside the gene matches. The germline CDR1 and CDR2 sequences are MDHEN and SYDVKM.

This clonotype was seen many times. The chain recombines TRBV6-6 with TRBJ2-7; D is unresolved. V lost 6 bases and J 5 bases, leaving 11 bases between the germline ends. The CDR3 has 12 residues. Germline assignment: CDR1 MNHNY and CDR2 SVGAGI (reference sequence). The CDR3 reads CASSPSAHEQYF. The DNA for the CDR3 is TGTGCCAGCAGCCCAAGTGCCCACGAGCAGTACTTC.

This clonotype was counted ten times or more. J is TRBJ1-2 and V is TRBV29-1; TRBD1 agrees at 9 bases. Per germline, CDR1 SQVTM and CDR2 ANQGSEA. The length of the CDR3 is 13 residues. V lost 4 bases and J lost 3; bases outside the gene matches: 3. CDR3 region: CSVGDRVDYGYTF. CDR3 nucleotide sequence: TGCAGCGTTGGGGACAGGGTTGACTATGGCTACACCTTC. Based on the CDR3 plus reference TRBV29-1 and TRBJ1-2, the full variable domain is SAVISQKPSRDICQRGTSLTIQCQVDSQVTMMFWYRQQPGQSLTLIATANQGSEATYESGFVIDKFPISRPNLTFSTLTVSNMSPEDSSIYLCSVGDRVDYGYTFGSGTRLTVV.

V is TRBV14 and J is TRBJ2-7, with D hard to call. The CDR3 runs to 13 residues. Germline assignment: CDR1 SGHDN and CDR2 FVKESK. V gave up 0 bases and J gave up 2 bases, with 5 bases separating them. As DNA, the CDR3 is TGTGCCAGCAGCCAAGATCTCCCCTACGAGCAGTACTTC. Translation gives CASSQDLPYEQYF. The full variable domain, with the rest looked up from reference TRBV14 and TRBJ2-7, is EAGVTQFPSHSVIEKGQTVTLRCDPISGHDNLYWYRRVMGKEIKFLLHFVKESKQDESGMPNNRFLAERTGGTYSTLKVQPAELEDSGVYFCASSQDLPYEQYFGPGTRLTVT.

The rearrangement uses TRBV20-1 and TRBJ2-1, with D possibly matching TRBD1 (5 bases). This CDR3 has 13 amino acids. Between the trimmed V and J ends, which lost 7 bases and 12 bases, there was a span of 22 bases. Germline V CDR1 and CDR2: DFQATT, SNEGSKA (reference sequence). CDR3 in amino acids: CSGVRQPPHGQFF. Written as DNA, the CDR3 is TGCAGTGGGGTCCGACAGCCACCCCATGGGCAGTTCTTC.